This entry lists 30 T cell receptor beta chains sequenced from one sample in a study of CD8 T cells in Susac syndrome. A quantity of roughly 0.5 to 1 ug RNA underwent reverse transcription using random hexamers. TCRdb re-analysed the immunoSEQ multiplex PCR reads in MiXCR, keeping a single row per CDR3 protein. The sample consists of roughly 250,000 distinct CDR3 sequences, around 96% of them appearing once. What was sequenced was CD4+ T cells from PBMCs. The receptors come from a human donor with Susac syndrome.

V and J are TRBV29-1 and TRBJ2-5, with D possibly being TRBD2 (6 bases). Germline assignment: CDR1 SQVTM and CDR2 ANQGSEA. Deletions cut 6 bases from V and 3 bases from J, with 14 bases between. The CDR3 length is 13 residues. CDR3: CSVRAGRKETQYF. CDR3 in DNA: TGCAGCGTCCGGGCGGGACGAAAAGAGACCCAGTACTTC.

V is TRBV29-1 and J is TRBJ2-2; possibly TRBD1 for D (5 bases). Deletions cut 5 bases from V and 4 bases from J, with 8 bases between. The germline V gene has CDR1 SQVTM and CDR2 ANQGSEA. The CDR3 has 12 residues. CDR3 DNA sequence: TGCAGCGTTTCGCAGGGCACCGGGGAGCTGTTTTTT. Residues: CSVSQGTGELFF.

The V gene is TRBV29-1, the J gene TRBJ1-1; weak D call: TRBD1 (5 bases). CDR1 is SQVTM, CDR2 ANQGSEA, per germline. V lost 4 bases, J lost 0 bases, and 9 bases lay in between. The CDR3 contains 13 residues. The DNA for the CDR3 is TGCAGCGTTGGACAGTCTCTGAACACTGAAGCTTTCTTT. It yields the protein CSVGQSLNTEAFF.

The chain links TRBV30 to TRBJ1-1, with D perhaps matching TRBD1 (5 bases). Germline V gene lookup returns CDR1 GTSNPN and CDR2 SVGIG (reference sequence). The CDR3 consists of 14 residues. V shed 5 bases and J shed 4 bases, with 17 bases lying between them. The CDR3, as DNA: TGTGCCTGGCTGCCGGGACGTAGGTCCACTGAAGCTTTCTTT. Translated: CAWLPGRRSTEAFF.

The chain links TRBV5-1 to TRBJ1-2; tentative D call: TRBD1 (6 bases). V was cut by 0 bases and J by 8 bases, with 11 bases left in between. This CDR3 has 13 amino acids. The germline CDR1 and CDR2 sequences are SGHRS and YFSETQ. The CDR3 coding sequence is TGCGCCAGCAGCTTGGGGTCAGGGGAGGGCTACACCTTC. This encodes CASSLGSGEGYTF.

This clonotype is a singleton in its sample. The rearrangement joins TRBV28 to TRBJ2-6; D call uncertain. The V end lost 10 bases, the J end lost 1 base, and 8 bases lay between the germline ends. The germline V gene has CDR1 MDHEN and CDR2 SYDVKM. CDR3 length: 13 amino acids. The CDR3 bases are TGTGCCACCCTACATTCTGGGGCCAACGTCCTGACTTTC. Residues: CATLHSGANVLTF.

This clonotype showed up just once. The chain's CDR3 is CASSDMKIAGPNYNEQFF. CDR3 DNA: TGTGCCAGCAGCGATATGAAAATTGCGGGACCGAACTACAATGAGCAGTTCTTC. The rearrangement joins TRBV11-1 to TRBJ2-1, with D perhaps matching TRBD2 (6 bases). The CDR3 length is 18 residues. Germline CDR1 is SGHAT and CDR2 is FQDESV (reference sequence). V lost 5 bases and J 3 bases, leaving 23 bases between the germline ends.

This clonotype was seen a single time. The chain carries TRBV29-1 and TRBJ2-3; 7 bases are shared with TRBD2. Losses at the gene ends were 5 bases for V and 3 bases for J; bases not matched to a gene: 8. Germline V gene lookup returns CDR1 SQVTM and CDR2 ANQGSEA. The CDR3 covers 14 residues. Here the CDR3 reads CSVRLYGRTDTQYF. The CDR3 nucleotides are TGCAGCGTTCGTCTTTACGGGAGGACAGATACGCAGTATTTT.

The J gene is TRBJ1-2, the V gene TRBV18; possible D gene TRBD1, 6 bases. The CDR3 extends over 14 amino acids. Germline V gene data show CDR1 as KGHSH and CDR2 as LQKENI. V was cut by 2 bases and J by 6 bases, with 13 bases left in between. The CDR3 DNA follows: TGTGCCAGCTCACCAACAGGGAACAGGGATGGCTACACCTTC. It codes for CASSPTGNRDGYTF.

V is TRBV5-1 and J is TRBJ2-2, with 9 bases aligning to TRBD2. CDR3 length equals 15 residues. Germline CDR1 SGHRS, CDR2 YFSETQ. Losses at the gene ends were 7 bases for V and 2 bases for J; bases not matched to a gene: 6. DNA for the CDR3: TGCGCCAGCGCCGGGACTAGCAGTAACACCGGGGAGCTGTTTTTT. Its translation is CASAGTSSNTGELFF.

The chain recombines TRBV30 with TRBJ1-1; perhaps TRBD1 as D (5 bases). The CDR3 sequence is 13 residues long. V dropped 4 bases and J dropped 2 bases, with 11 bases sitting between them. Germline V gene lookup returns CDR1 GTSNPN and CDR2 SVGIG (reference sequence). CDR3 sequence reads: CAWTTAINTEAFF. The CDR3 nucleotides read TGTGCCTGGACGACAGCGATTAACACTGAAGCTTTCTTT.

The chain combines TRBV3-1 with TRBJ1-2, with D uncertain. The germline V gene has CDR1 LGHDT and CDR2 YNNKEL (reference sequence). V lost 1 base and J 0 bases, leaving 9 bases between the germline ends. CDR3 size: 15 residues. The CDR3: CASSQGMTTNYGYTF. The DNA for the CDR3 is TGTGCCAGCAGCCAAGGGATGACGACTAACTATGGCTACACCTTC.

This chain links TRBV29-1 with TRBJ1-5, with 8 bases identical to TRBD1. The length of the CDR3 is 13 residues. Germline CDR1 and CDR2: SQVTM and ANQGSEA. With V trimmed by 3 bases and J by 6 bases, 4 bases remained unmatched. The CDR3 here is CSVDRGLGQPQHF. The CDR3 DNA sequence: TGCAGCGTTGACAGGGGGCTAGGTCAGCCCCAGCATTTT.

V and J are TRBV29-1 and TRBJ2-2; D possibly corresponds to TRBD2 (5 bases). This CDR3 is 10 amino acids long. In germline, CDR1 is SQVTM, CDR2 ANQGSEA. V lost 7 bases and J 8 bases, leaving 8 bases between the germline ends. DNA of the CDR3: TGCAGCGCGGCGGGTGGGGAGCTGTTTTTT. Residues: CSAAGGELFF.

The chain uses TRBV7-6 and TRBJ2-1, with a possible D match to TRBD2 (5 bases). The CDR3 covers 16 residues. Germline-derived CDR1 and CDR2 are SGHVS and FNYEAQ. The V end lost 5 bases, the J end lost 3 bases, and 17 bases lay between the germline ends. The CDR3 nucleotides are TGTGCCAGCAGCCCCCGGTTGGAGGCGGGCTACAATGAGCAGTTCTTC. The encoded protein is CASSPRLEAGYNEQFF.

In this sample, this clonotype turned up once. The V gene is TRBV7-9, the J gene TRBJ1-2; perhaps TRBD1 as D (5 bases). The germline CDR1 and CDR2 sequences are SEHNR and FQNEAQ (reference sequence). With 2 bases removed from V and 6 bases from J, the gap between germline ends came to 13 bases. This CDR3 is built from 14 residues. The CDR3 here is CASSLTQGIDGYTF. As DNA, the CDR3 is TGTGCCAGCAGCTTAACCCAGGGTATAGATGGCTACACCTTC.

This chain connects TRBV9 to TRBJ1-1, with TRBD1 identical over 10 bases. Looked up from germline, CDR1 is SGDLS and CDR2 is YYNGEE. V lost 3 bases and J lost 0; bases outside the gene matches: 2. The CDR3 is made up of 15 amino acids. The CDR3 DNA reads as TGTGCCAGCAGCGAGGGACAGGGGCTGAACACTGAAGCTTTCTTT. Its protein product is CASSEGQGLNTEAFF. The full variable domain, completed using reference TRBV9 and TRBJ1-1, is DSGVTQTPKHLITATGQRVTLRCSPRSGDLSVYWYQQSLDQGLQFLIQYYNGEERAKGNILERFSAQQFPDLHSELNLSSLELGDSALYFCASSEGQGLNTEAFFGQGTRLTVV.

The gene calls are TRBV12-3 or TRBV12-4 and TRBJ1-5; 8 bases map to TRBD1. V dropped 6 bases and J dropped 7; count of bases not matched to a gene: 14. This CDR3 is 16 amino acids long. The CDR3 loop is CASSLPPDRGGQPQHF. The CDR3 DNA follows: TGTGCCAGCAGCCTACCCCCCGACAGGGGTGGGCAGCCCCAGCATTTT.

This rearrangement joins TRBV30 to TRBJ2-3; TRBD2 aligns across 8 bases. This CDR3 is built from 14 residues. Germline values: CDR1 GTSNPN, CDR2 SVGIG (reference sequence). J was trimmed by 6 bases and V by 2 bases; bases with no gene match: 7. The CDR3 DNA sequence: TGTGCCTGGAGTCTTCGACTAGCGCGGGATACGCAGTATTTT. Residues: CAWSLRLARDTQYF.

This clonotype has just one count. The rearrangement links TRBV24-1 to TRBJ2-1; 9 bases match TRBD2. This CDR3 region has 16 residues. Trimming removed 0 bases from V and 7 bases from J; junction bases left unmatched: 6. CDR1 and CDR2 from the germline V gene are KGHDR and SFDVKD. CDR3 nucleotide sequence: TGTGCCACCAGTGATTTGCCGGGACTAGCAATTAATGAGCAGTTCTTC. It encodes CATSDLPGLAINEQFF.

The chain joins TRBV23-1 to TRBJ1-3; D uncertain. TRBV23-1 is an ORF, with its function uncertain. The CDR3 spans 12 residues. Trimming took 0 bases from V and 16 from J, leaving 13 bases between them. This CDR3 reads CASSQSIPSRYF. CDR3 bases: TGCGCCAGCAGTCAATCGATCCCATCGAGGTATTTT.

A single count supports this clonotype. The gene calls are TRBV18 and TRBJ1-1; no definite D call. The germline V gene encodes CDR1 KGHSH and CDR2 LQKENI. Trimming took off 0 bases at V and 5 bases at J, with 10 bases between the two ends. The CDR3 extends over 14 amino acids. The CDR3 bases are TGTGCCAGCTCACCACCGTCCTTGGGAACTGAAGCTTTCTTT. Translation gives CASSPPSLGTEAFF.

The rearrangement uses TRBV9 and TRBJ2-7; D is unresolved. V lost 1 base and J 4 bases, leaving 9 bases between the germline ends. The germline CDR1 and CDR2 sequences are SGDLS and YYNGEE. The CDR3 runs to 13 residues. The CDR3 loop reads CASSVSPRYEQYF. The DNA for the CDR3 is TGTGCCAGCAGCGTATCCCCCAGGTACGAGCAGTACTTC.

The rearrangement uses TRBV19 and TRBJ1-4; possibly TRBD1 for D (5 bases). The V gene's germline CDR1 is LNHDA and CDR2 SQIVND (reference sequence). Trimming left V 2 bases short and J 8 bases short, with 9 bases between. This CDR3 has 13 amino acids. The CDR3 DNA follows: TGTGCCAGTAGTATAACAGGAGAGGAAAAACTGTTTTTT. As protein: CASSITGEEKLFF.

In its sample, this clonotype was seen once. V and J are TRBV4-1 and TRBJ2-7; no definite D call. Germline-derived CDR1 and CDR2 are MGHRA and YSYEKL. With 0 bases removed from V and 7 bases from J, the gap between germline ends came to 7 bases. The CDR3 is 12 residues long. The CDR3, as DNA: TGCGCCAGCAGCCAAGAAATAGGAGAGCAGTACTTC. It codes for CASSQEIGEQYF.

The J gene is TRBJ2-3, the V gene TRBV11-3; no firm D call. The CDR3 extends over 12 amino acids. Looked up from germline, CDR1 is SGHNT and CDR2 is YENEEA. Trimming shortened V by 5 bases and J by 2 bases, and 5 bases separated the two germline ends. CDR3 sequence (DNA): TGTGCCAGCAGCGGGGTCACAGATACGCAGTATTTT. Protein: CASSGVTDTQYF.

The chain recombines TRBV5-5 with TRBJ2-7; no firm D call. The CDR3 sequence is 12 residues long. Germline loops: CDR1 SGHKS, CDR2 YYEKEE (reference sequence). V was clipped by 3 bases and J by 3 bases, with 7 bases between them. The CDR3 DNA reads as TGTGCCAGCAGCTGGTCGATCTACGAGCAGTACTTC. It is translated as CASSWSIYEQYF.

Note on this clonotype: A read error may produce the germline difference seen at one junction end. This rearrangement joins TRBV20-1 to TRBJ2-1, with D unresolved. The CDR3 sequence is 11 residues long. Germline CDR1 DFQATT, CDR2 SNEGSKA (reference sequence). CDR3 region: CSAGEVREQFF. Written as DNA, the CDR3 is TGCAGTGCTGGAGAGGTTAGGGAGCAGTTCTTC.

The chain recombines TRBV4-1 with TRBJ2-5; D gene ambiguous. CDR1 is MGHRA and CDR2 is YSYEKL in the germline V gene. The V and J ends lost 0 bases and 7 bases respectively, with 12 bases between them. This CDR3 spans 14 amino acids. The CDR3 region has the DNA TGCGCCAGCAGCCAAGATGCCGCCTATGGGACCCAGTACTTC. Protein: CASSQDAAYGTQYF.

This rearrangement joins TRBV27 to TRBJ2-1; 13 nucleotides line up with TRBD2. The germline CDR1 and CDR2 sequences are MNHEY and SMNVEV (reference sequence). There are 17 residues in the CDR3. Losses at the gene ends were 4 bases for V and 0 bases for J; bases not matched to a gene: 3. The CDR3 here is CASSSRLAGGSYNEQFF. CDR3 sequence (DNA): TGTGCCAGCAGTTCGAGACTAGCGGGAGGCTCCTACAATGAGCAGTTCTTC.